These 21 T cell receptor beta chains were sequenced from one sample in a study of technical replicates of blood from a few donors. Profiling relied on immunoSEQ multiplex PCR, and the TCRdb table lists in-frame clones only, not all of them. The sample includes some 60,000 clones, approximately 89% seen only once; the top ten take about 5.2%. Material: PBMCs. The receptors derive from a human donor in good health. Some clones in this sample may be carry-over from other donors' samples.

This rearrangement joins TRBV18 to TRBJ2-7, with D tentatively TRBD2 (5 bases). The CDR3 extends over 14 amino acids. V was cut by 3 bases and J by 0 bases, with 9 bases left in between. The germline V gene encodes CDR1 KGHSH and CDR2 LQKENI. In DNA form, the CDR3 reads TGTGCCAGCTCACCCACCGGGGTCTCCTACGAGCAGTACTTC. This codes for CASSPTGVSYEQYF.

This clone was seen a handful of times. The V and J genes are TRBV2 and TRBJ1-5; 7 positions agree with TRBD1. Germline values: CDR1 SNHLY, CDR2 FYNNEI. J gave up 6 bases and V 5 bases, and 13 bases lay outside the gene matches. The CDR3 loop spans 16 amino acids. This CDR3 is CASSRQGDHAGQPQHF. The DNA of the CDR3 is TGTGCCAGCAGTCGACAGGGCGATCATGCCGGTCAGCCCCAGCATTTT.

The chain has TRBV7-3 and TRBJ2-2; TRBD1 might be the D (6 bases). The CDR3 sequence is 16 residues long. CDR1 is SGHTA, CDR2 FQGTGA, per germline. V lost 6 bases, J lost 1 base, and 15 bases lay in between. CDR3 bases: TGTGCCAGCAGAGATCCGGGACAAGGGAACACCGGGGAGCTGTTTTTT. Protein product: CASRDPGQGNTGELFF.

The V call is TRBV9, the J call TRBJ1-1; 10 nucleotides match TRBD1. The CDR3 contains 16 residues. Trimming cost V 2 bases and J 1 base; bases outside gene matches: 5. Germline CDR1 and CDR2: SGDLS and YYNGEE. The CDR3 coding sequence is TGTGCCAGCAGCGTGACAGGGGGCTTAAGGAACACTGAAGCTTTCTTT. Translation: CASSVTGGLRNTEAFF.

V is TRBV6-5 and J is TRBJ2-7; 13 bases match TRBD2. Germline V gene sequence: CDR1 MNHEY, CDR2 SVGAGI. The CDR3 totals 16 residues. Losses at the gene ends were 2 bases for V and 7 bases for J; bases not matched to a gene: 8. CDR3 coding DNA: TGTGCCAGCAGTTACGTAAGACTAGCGGGAGGCGGAGAGCAGTACTTC. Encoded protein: CASSYVRLAGGGEQYF.

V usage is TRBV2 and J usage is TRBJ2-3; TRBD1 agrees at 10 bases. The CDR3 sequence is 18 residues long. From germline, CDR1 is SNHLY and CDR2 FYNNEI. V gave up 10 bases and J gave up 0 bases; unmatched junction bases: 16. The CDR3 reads CATTDRGKVITSTDTQYF. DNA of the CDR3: TGTGCCACCACGGACAGGGGGAAGGTCATTACTAGCACAGATACGCAGTATTTT.

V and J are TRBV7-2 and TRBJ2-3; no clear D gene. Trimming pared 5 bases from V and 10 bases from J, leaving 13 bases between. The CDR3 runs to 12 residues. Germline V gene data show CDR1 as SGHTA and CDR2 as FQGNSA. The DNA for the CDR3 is TGTGCCAGCAGCCGCCGTGAAGCTTCGCAGTATTTT. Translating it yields CASSRREASQYF.

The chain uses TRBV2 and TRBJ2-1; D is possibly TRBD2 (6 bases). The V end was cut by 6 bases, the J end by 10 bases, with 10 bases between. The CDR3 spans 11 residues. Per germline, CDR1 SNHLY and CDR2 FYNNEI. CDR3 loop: CASRSGGEQFF. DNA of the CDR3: TGTGCCAGCAGGAGTGGGGGGGAGCAGTTCTTC.

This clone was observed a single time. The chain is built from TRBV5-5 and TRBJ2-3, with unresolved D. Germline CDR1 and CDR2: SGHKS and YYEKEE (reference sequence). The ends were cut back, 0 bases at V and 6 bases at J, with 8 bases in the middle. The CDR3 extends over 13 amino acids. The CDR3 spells CASSLGGRDTQYF. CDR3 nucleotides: TGTGCCAGCAGCTTGGGTGGCCGCGATACGCAGTATTTT.

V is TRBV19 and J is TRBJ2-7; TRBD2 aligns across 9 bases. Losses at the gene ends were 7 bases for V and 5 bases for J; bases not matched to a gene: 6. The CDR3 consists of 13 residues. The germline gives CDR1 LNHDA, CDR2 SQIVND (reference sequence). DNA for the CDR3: TGTGCCAGTACGGCGGGAGGGCCAAACGAGCAGTACTTC. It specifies CASTAGGPNEQYF.

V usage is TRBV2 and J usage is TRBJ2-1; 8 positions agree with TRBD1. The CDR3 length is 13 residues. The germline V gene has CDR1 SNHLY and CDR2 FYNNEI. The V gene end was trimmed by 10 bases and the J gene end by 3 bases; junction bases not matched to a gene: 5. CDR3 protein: CATSGGSYNEQFF. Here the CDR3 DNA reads TGTGCCACCTCAGGGGGCAGCTACAATGAGCAGTTCTTC.

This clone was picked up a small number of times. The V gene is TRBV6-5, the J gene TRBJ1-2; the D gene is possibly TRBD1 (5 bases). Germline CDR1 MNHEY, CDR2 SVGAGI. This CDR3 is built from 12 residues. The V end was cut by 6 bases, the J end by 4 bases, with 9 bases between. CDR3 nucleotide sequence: TGTGCCAGCAGGGGACTTTCCTATGGCTACACCTTC. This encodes CASRGLSYGYTF.

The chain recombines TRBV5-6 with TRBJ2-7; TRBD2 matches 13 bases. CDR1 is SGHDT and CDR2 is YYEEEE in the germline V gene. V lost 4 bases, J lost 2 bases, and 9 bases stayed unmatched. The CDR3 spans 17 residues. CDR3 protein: CASSQGLAGTLTYEQYF. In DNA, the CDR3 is TGTGCCAGCAGCCAGGGACTAGCGGGGACCTTAACCTACGAGCAGTACTTC.

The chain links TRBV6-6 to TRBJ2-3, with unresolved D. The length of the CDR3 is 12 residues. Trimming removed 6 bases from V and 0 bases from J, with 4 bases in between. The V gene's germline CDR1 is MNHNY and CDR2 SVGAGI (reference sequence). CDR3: CASSPSTDTQYF. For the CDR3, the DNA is TGTGCCAGCAGCCCTAGCACAGATACGCAGTATTTT.

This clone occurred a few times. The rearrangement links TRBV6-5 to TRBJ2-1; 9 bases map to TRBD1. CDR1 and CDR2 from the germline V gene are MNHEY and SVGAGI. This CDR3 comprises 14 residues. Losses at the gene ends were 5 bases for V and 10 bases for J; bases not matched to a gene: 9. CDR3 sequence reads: CASSRGQGSVEQFF. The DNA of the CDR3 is TGTGCCAGCAGTAGGGGACAGGGATCGGTAGAGCAGTTCTTC.

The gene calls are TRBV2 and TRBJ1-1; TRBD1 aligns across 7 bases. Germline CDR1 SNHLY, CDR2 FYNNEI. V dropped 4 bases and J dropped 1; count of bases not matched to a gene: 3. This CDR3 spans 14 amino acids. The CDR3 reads CASSATGANTEAFF. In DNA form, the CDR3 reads TGTGCCAGCAGTGCAACAGGGGCGAACACTGAAGCTTTCTTT.

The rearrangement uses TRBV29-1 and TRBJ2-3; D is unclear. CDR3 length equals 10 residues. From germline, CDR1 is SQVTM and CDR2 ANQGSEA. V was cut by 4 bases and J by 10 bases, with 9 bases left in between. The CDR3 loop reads CSVVEVAQYF. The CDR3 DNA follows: TGCAGCGTTGTAGAAGTAGCGCAGTATTTT.

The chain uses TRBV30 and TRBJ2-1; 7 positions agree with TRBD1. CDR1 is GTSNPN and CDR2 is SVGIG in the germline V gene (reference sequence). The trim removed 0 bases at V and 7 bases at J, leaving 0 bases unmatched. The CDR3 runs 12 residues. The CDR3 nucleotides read TGTGCCTGGAGTGTACAGGGGAATGAGCAGTTCTTC. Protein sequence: CAWSVQGNEQFF.

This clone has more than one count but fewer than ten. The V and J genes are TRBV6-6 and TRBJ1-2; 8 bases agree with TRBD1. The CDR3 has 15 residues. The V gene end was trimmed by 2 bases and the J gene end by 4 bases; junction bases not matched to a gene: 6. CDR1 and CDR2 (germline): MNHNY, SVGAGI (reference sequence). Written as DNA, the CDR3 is TGTGCCAGCAGTTACCAGGACAGGGTCGTCTATGGCTACACCTTC. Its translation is CASSYQDRVVYGYTF.

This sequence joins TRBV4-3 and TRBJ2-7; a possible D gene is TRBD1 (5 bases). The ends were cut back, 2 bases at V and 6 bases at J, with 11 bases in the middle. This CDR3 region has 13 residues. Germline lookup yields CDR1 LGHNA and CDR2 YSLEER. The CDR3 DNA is TGCGCCAGCAGCCAATGGCAGGGAAGCGAGCAGTACTTC. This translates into CASSQWQGSEQYF.

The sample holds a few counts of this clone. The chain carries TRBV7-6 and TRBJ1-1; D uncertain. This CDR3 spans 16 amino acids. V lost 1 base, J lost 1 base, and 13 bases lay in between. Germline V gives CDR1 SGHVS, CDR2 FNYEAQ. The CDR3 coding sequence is TGTGCCAGCAGCTTAGGGTCCGCAGGATCGAACACTGAAGCTTTCTTT. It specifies CASSLGSAGSNTEAFF.